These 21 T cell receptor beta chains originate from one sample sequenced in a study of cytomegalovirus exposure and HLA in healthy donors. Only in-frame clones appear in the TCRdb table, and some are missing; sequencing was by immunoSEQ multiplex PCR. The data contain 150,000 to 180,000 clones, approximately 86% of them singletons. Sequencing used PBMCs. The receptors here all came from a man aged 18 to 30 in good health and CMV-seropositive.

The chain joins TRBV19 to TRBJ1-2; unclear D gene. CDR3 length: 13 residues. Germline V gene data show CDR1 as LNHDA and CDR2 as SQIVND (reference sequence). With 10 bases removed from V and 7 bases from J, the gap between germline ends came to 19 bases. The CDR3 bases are TGTGCCACCACTCCCCCTTCCCGACTTGGCTACACCTTC. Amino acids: CATTPPSRLGYTF.

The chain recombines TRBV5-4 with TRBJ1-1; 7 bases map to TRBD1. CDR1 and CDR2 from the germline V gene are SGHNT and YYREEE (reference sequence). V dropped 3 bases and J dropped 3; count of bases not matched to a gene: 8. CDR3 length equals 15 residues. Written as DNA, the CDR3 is TGTGCCAGCAGCTCGACAGGGAGTGCGGACACTGAAGCTTTCTTT. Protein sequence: CASSSTGSADTEAFF.

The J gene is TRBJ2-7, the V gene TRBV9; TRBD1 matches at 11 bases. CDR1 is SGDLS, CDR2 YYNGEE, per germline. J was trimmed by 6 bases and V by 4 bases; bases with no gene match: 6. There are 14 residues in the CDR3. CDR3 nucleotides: TGTGCCAGCAGCCCAGGAGGACAGGGGGCCGAGCAGTACTTC. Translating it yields CASSPGGQGAEQYF.

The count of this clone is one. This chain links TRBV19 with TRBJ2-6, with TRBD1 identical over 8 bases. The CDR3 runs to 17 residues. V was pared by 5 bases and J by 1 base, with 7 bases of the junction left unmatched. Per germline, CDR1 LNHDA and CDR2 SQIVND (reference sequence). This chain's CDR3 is CASSVGQVKSGANVLTF. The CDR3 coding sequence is TGTGCCAGTAGTGTGGGACAGGTAAAATCTGGGGCCAACGTCCTGACTTTC.

CDR3 residues: CASSQGERGNEKLFF. The CDR3 DNA is TGTGCCAGCAGCCAAGGCGAAAGGGGTAATGAAAAACTGTTTTTT. The chain recombines TRBV14 with TRBJ1-4, with D possibly being TRBD1 (5 bases). The V end lost 1 base, the J end lost 4 bases, and 10 bases lay between the germline ends. CDR1 and CDR2 (germline): SGHDN, FVKESK. The CDR3 loop spans 15 amino acids.

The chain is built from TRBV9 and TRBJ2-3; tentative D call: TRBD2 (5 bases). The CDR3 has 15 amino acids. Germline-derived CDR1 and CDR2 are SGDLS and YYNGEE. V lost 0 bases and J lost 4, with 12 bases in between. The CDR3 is CASSVDSTGSDTQYF. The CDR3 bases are TGTGCCAGCAGCGTAGATTCCACGGGGTCAGATACGCAGTATTTT.

The CDR3 bases are TGTGCCAGCAGCTTAGCGCTGAGGGTGGCAGAGCAGTTCTTC. This sequence encodes CASSLALRVAEQFF. V gene TRBV7-2 combines with J gene TRBJ2-1; D may be TRBD2 (5 bases). Trimming cost V 0 bases and J 10 bases, with 13 bases left between them. Germline V CDR1 and CDR2: SGHTA, FQGNSA. CDR3 length equals 14 residues. The variable domain in full, with the rest retrieved from reference TRBV7-2 and TRBJ2-1, is GAGVSQSPSNKVTEKGKDVELRCDPISGHTALYWYRQSLGQGLEFLIYFQGNSAPDKSGLPSDRFSAERTGGSVSTLTIQRTQQEDSAVYLCASSLALRVAEQFFGPGTRLTVL.

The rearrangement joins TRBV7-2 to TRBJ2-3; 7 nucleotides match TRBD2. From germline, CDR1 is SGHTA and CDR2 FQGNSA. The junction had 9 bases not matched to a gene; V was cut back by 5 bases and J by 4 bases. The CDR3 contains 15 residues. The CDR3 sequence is CASSPQTSIADTQYF. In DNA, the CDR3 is TGTGCCAGCAGCCCGCAGACTAGCATCGCAGATACGCAGTATTTT.

In DNA form, the CDR3 reads TGTGCCAGCAAATCTAGCGGGATCTACGAGCAGTACTTC. It is translated as CASKSSGIYEQYF. This chain joins TRBV9 and TRBJ2-7, with 9 bases that match TRBD2. CDR3 length: 13 residues. Germline lookup yields CDR1 SGDLS and CDR2 YYNGEE. V lost 6 bases, J lost 3 bases, and 4 bases stayed unmatched.

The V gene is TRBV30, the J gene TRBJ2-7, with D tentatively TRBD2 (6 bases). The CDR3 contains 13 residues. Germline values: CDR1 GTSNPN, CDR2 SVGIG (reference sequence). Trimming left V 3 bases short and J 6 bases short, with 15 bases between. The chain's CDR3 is CAWRWGGQSEQYF. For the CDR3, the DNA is TGTGCCTGGAGATGGGGAGGCCAGAGCGAGCAGTACTTC.

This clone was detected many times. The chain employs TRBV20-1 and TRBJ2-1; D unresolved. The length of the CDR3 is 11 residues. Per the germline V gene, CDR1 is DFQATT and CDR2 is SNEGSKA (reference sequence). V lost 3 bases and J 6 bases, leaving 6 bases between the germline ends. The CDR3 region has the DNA TGCAGTGCTAGTGAGTTCAATGAGCAGTTCTTC. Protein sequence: CSASEFNEQFF.

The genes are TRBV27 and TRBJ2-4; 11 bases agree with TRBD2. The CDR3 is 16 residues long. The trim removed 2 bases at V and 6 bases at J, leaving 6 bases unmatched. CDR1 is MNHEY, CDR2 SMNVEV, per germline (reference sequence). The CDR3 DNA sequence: TGTGCCAGCAGTTTAGGGACTAGCGGAAGCAGAAACATTCAGTACTTC. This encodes CASSLGTSGSRNIQYF.

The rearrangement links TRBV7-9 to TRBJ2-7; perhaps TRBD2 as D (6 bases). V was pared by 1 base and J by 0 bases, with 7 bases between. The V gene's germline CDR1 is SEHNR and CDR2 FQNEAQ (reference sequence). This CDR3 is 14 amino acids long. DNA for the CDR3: TGTGCCAGCAGCTTAGGCGGGGACTCCTACGAGCAGTACTTC. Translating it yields CASSLGGDSYEQYF.

CDR3 in amino acids: CASSQGQGAGETQYF. The CDR3 nucleotides read TGCGCCAGCAGCCAAGGACAGGGGGCGGGAGAGACCCAGTACTTC. The chain combines TRBV4-3 with TRBJ2-5, with TRBD1 matching 10 bases. This CDR3 comprises 15 residues. Germline lookup yields CDR1 LGHNA and CDR2 YSLEER. The trim removed 1 base at V and 4 bases at J, leaving 3 bases unmatched.

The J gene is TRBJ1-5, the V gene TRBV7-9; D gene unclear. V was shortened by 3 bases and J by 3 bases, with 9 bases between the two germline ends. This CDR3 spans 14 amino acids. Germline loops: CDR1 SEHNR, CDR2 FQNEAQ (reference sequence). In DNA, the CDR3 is TGTGCCAGCAGCTTGAGAGGAGTCAATCAGCCCCAGCATTTT. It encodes CASSLRGVNQPQHF. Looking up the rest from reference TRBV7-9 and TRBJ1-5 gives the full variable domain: DTGVSQNPRHKITKRGQNVTFRCDPISEHNRLYWYRQTLGQGPEFLTYFQNEAQLEKSRLLSDRFSAERPKGSFSTLEIQRTEQGDSAMYLCASSLRGVNQPQHFGDGTRLSIL.

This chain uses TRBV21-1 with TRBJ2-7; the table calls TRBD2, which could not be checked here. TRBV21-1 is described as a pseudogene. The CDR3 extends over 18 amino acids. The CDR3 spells CASYPEGPTRPGSYEQYF. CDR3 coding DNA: TGTGCCAGCTACCCCGAGGGTCCTACTAGGCCCGGCTCCTACGAGCAGTACTTC.

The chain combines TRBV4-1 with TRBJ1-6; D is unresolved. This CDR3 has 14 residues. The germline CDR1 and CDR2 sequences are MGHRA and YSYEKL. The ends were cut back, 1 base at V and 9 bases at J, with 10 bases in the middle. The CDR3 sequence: CASSQGRSGSPLHF. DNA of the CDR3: TGCGCCAGCAGCCAAGGAAGGAGCGGTTCACCCCTCCACTTT.

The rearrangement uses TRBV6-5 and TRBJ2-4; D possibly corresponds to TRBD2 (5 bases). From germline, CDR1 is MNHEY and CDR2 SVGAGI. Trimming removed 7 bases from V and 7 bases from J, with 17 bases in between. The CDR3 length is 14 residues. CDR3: CASTDLGRGNIQYF. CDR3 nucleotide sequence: TGTGCCAGCACCGACCTCGGACGAGGGAACATTCAGTACTTC.

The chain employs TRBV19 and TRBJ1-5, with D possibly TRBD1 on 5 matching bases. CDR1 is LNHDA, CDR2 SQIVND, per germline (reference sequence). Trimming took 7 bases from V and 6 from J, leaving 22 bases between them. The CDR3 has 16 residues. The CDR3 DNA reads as TGTGCCAGTACCGAAACCCCCTCCAGGGTGGCTCAGCCCCAGCATTTT. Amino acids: CASTETPSRVAQPQHF.

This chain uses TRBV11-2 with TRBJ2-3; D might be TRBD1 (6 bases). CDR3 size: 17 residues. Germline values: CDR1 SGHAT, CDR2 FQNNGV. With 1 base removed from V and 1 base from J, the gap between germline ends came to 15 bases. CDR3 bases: TGTGCCAGCAGCTTAGTTGGGGGCTCGTTCGGCACAGATACGCAGTATTTT. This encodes CASSLVGGSFGTDTQYF.

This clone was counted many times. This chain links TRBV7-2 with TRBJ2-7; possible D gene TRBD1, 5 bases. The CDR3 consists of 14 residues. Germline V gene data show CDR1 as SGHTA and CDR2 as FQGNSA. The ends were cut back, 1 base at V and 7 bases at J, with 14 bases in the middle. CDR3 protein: CASSLVGRVDEQYF. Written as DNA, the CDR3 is TGTGCCAGCAGCTTAGTCGGCAGGGTGGATGAGCAGTACTTC.